The T cell receptor (beta chain) under discussion was sequenced for a study of T-cell memory formation after mild COVID-19. Germline V gives CDR1 DFQATT, CDR2 SNEGSKA (reference sequence). V lost 3 bases, J lost 0 bases, and 2 bases stayed unmatched. This CDR3 is 14 amino acids long. TCRdb used MiXCR to reprocess the 5' RACE reads, holding one entry per CDR3 protein. The repertoire has hundreds of thousands of distinct CDR3 sequences, around 15% of them found once; the top ten carry 23%. This clonotype was counted a few times. The source is a man between 18 and 29 years old who had mild COVID-19 (a few samples of this study predate the infection). Cell type and time point are not known. Sequencing was done on a sample of PBMCs or a T cell subset sorted from them (not recorded which). The chain employs TRBV20-1 and TRBJ2-1, with 7 bases identical to TRBD1. This CDR3 reads CSARGQSSYNEQFF. The CDR3 region has the DNA TGCAGTGCTAGGGGACAGAGCTCCTACAATGAGCAGTTCTTC.